The 25 T cell receptor beta chains listed next were all sequenced from one sample in a study of tumor and adjacent non-tumor tissue in lung cancer. Three rounds of nested PCR, following a modified ARM-PCR protocol, produced the TCRbeta library. Using its own MiXCR run on the multiplex PCR reads, TCRdb lists one record per CDR3 protein. Of tens of thousands of distinct CDR3 sequences listed, around 64% are singletons. This sample's RNA came from whole unsorted tissue. Distant lung tissue was collected more than 3 cm away from the tumor edge. Sequencing was carried out using distant non-tumor lung tissue. Receptor source: a man between 65 and 85 years old with non-small cell lung cancer.

As concerns this clonotype: Being one base from a much bigger clone, this may be a read error. The genes are TRBV12-3 or TRBV12-4 and TRBJ2-1, with a possible D match to TRBD2 (5 bases). CDR3 length: 15 residues. Here the CDR3 DNA reads TGTGCCAGCACCCTAGACGCGGACTCCTACGATGAGCAGTTCTTC. Translated, it gives CASTLDADSYDEQFF.

The V gene is TRBV11-2, the J gene TRBJ2-7; the D gene is possibly TRBD1 (6 bases). V dropped 7 bases and J dropped 6 bases, with 25 bases sitting between them. CDR3 length: 16 residues. CDR1 SGHAT and CDR2 FQNNGV come from the germline V gene. The CDR3, as DNA: TGTGCCAGCACAAGACCAGGGATGGACAGTCTGTGCGAGCAGTACTTC. It is translated as CASTRPGMDSLCEQYF.

This clonotype was counted a few times. This may arise from a read error, as a much more abundant clone is one base away. V usage is TRBV4-1 and J usage is TRBJ1-5; D uncertain. CDR1 and CDR2 (germline): MGHRA, YSYEKL. There are 14 residues in the CDR3. V shed 0 bases and J shed 5 bases, with 8 bases lying between them. This CDR3 is CASSQDGFYQPQHF. The CDR3, as DNA: TGCGCCAGCAGCCAAGACGGGTTTTATCAGCCCCAGCATTTT.

As for this clonotype: A clone one base away is much larger, so this may be a read error. In DNA, the CDR3 is TGTGTCATCAGACCAACTAGGTCGAAGTACGAGCAGTACTTC. It encodes CVIRPTRSKYEQYF. The chain couples TRBV10-3 to TRBJ2-7; weak D call: TRBD2 (5 bases). Germline CDR1 reads ENHRY; CDR2 reads SYGVKD. The CDR3 totals 14 residues.

Turning to this clonotype: This may be a read error, as it is one base from a much larger clone. V gene TRBV5-6 combines with J gene TRBJ2-3; TRBD1 matches at 7 bases. The germline V gene encodes CDR1 SGHDT and CDR2 YYEEEE. There are 15 residues in the CDR3. The ends lost 4 bases at V and 3 bases at J; junction bases unmatched: 8. The CDR3 loop is CASSKYRGSTDTQYF. The CDR3 DNA follows: TGTGCCAGCAGCAAATACAGGGGATCGACAGATACGCAGTATTTT.

Comments on this clonotype: The conserved closing phenylalanine or tryptophan is absent in this CDR3, likely reflecting a read error. CDR3 residues: CASSLAGWEAQYL. The DNA for the CDR3 is TGTGCCAGCAGCTTAGCTGGCTGGGAGGCCCAGTACTTA. The V call is TRBV11-2, the J call TRBJ2-5, with a tentative D call TRBD2 (6 bases). The CDR3 covers 13 residues. The V end was cut by 1 base, the J end by 9 bases, with 12 bases between. Looked up from germline, CDR1 is SGHAT and CDR2 is FQNNGV.

With respect to this clonotype: A much bigger clone sits one base away, suggesting this may be a read error. The chain combines TRBV6-6 with TRBJ2-2; TRBD1 might be the D (6 bases). V was trimmed by 6 bases and J by 5 bases, leaving 10 bases between them. Germline-derived CDR1 and CDR2 are MNHNY and SVGAGI (reference sequence). The CDR3 is made up of 13 amino acids. CDR3 region: CASSLTGTGELFF. Written as DNA, the CDR3 is TGTGCCAGCAGCCTCACAGGGACCGGGGAGCTGTTTTTT.

Concerning this clonotype itself: Being one base from a much bigger clone, this may be a read error. This sequence joins TRBV28 and TRBJ2-5; D uncertain. Germline V gene data show CDR1 as MDHEN and CDR2 as SYDVKM. The CDR3 covers 13 residues. CDR3 in DNA: TGTACCAGCAGCCCCATGGACCAAGAGACCCAGTACTTC. Translation: CTSSPMDQETQYF. The full variable domain, its missing parts supplied by reference TRBV28 and TRBJ2-5, is DVKVTQSSRYLVKRTGEKVFLECVQDMDHENMFWYRQDPGLGLRLIYFSYDVKMKEKGDIPEGYSVSREKKERFSLILESASTNQTSMYLCTSSPMDQETQYFGPGTRLLVL.

This clonotype was seen repeatedly, ten times or more. This chain uses TRBV10-3 with TRBJ2-5, with 7 bases identical to TRBD1. The CDR3 extends over 15 amino acids. CDR1 and CDR2 from the germline V gene are ENHRY and SYGVKD. Trimming took 2 bases from V and 9 from J; bases not matched to a gene: 12. CDR3 DNA sequence: TGTGCCATCAGTGAGCCTTTGGCAGGGGGTACGTCCCAGTACTTC. Its protein product is CAISEPLAGGTSQYF.

The chain employs TRBV29-1 and TRBJ2-7, with TRBD1 identical over 7 bases. CDR3 length: 14 residues. CDR1 and CDR2 from the germline V gene are SQVTM and ANQGSEA. The J segment lost 7 bases and the V segment lost 8 bases, leaving 17 bases of the junction unmatched. CDR3 in DNA: TGCAGCATTGTACTACCAACAGGGGTTCAAGAGCAGTACTTC. It yields the protein CSIVLPTGVQEQYF.

This clonotype has at least ten counts. The CDR3 protein is CASSLRTGTDTQYF. As DNA, the CDR3 is TGCGCCAGCAGCCTAAGGACAGGGACAGATACGCAGTATTTT. The genes are TRBV4-1 and TRBJ2-3; 8 bases agree with TRBD1. The CDR3 contains 14 residues. CDR1 is MGHRA, CDR2 YSYEKL, per germline. J gave up 3 bases and V 4 bases, and 3 bases lay outside the gene matches.

This clonotype was seen a handful of times. A much more abundant neighbour one base away suggests this may be a read error. The CDR3 nucleotides read TGTGCCAGCAGAGCCAGTAGCGGTCTCAAAAACATTCAGTACTTC. This gives the protein CASRASSGLKNIQYF. The chain has TRBV12-3 or TRBV12-4 and TRBJ2-4, with D tentatively TRBD2 (6 bases). CDR3 length equals 15 residues. V was shortened by 6 bases and J by 3 bases, with 15 bases between the two germline ends.

This clonotype has a count of ten or more. The DNA of the CDR3 is TGTGCCAGCAGCCGTAGCGGGAGGGAAGCAGATACGCAGTATTTT. It yields the protein CASSRSGREADTQYF. The chain has TRBV7-8 and TRBJ2-3; 11 positions match TRBD2. The CDR3 spans 15 residues. Trimming at V came to 5 bases and at J to 4 bases, leaving 5 bases not matched to a gene. Germline-derived CDR1 and CDR2 are SGHVS and FQNEAQ.

The chain links TRBV28 to TRBJ2-7; 10 bases agree with TRBD1. The CDR3 is made up of 14 amino acids. With V trimmed by 5 bases and J by 6 bases, 7 bases remained unmatched. CDR1 MDHEN and CDR2 SYDVKM come from the germline V gene. The chain's CDR3 is CASSTGTGVFEQYF. The CDR3 DNA follows: TGTGCCAGCAGTACCGGGACAGGGGTTTTCGAGCAGTACTTC.

To note about this clonotype: One end of the junction fails to match germline, which may point to a read error. This chain connects TRBV29-1 to TRBJ2-6, with D hard to call. The germline gives CDR1 SQVTM, CDR2 ANQGSEA. CDR3 length: 15 amino acids. The CDR3 nucleotides are TGCGGCGTTGAGTGGCGGACCTTTGGGGCCAACGTCCTGACTTTC. It translates to CGVEWRTFGANVLTF. Looking up the rest from reference TRBV29-1 and TRBJ2-6 gives the full variable domain: SAVISQKPSRDICQRGTSLTIQCQVDSQVTMMFWYRQQPGQSLTLIATANQGSEATYESGFVIDKFPISRPNLTFSTLTVSNMSPEDSSIYLCGVEWRTFGANVLTFGAGSRLTVL.

Ten or more counts support this clonotype. The chain uses TRBV5-1 and TRBJ2-1; D ambiguous. Looked up from germline, CDR1 is SGHRS and CDR2 is YFSETQ. Trimming pared 1 base from V and 14 bases from J, leaving 16 bases between. The CDR3 spans 13 residues. The CDR3 bases are TGCGCCAGCAGCTTGTTGAACCCCGGCCAGGAGTTCTTC. Its protein product is CASSLLNPGQEFF.

This clonotype was counted only a few times. This chain connects TRBV25-1 to TRBJ1-1; D is unresolved. Trimming took off 5 bases at V and 6 bases at J, with 16 bases between the two ends. There are 14 residues in the CDR3. Germline CDR1 is MGHDK and CDR2 is SYGVNS. The CDR3 reads CASSPPGRVSEAFF. The CDR3 region has the DNA TGTGCCAGCAGTCCTCCCGGAAGGGTTTCTGAAGCTTTCTTT.

A note on this clonotype: Because the CDR3 is missing its conserved closing phenylalanine or tryptophan, this is likely a read error. This chain links TRBV6-1 with TRBJ2-1, with D unresolved. Germline loops: CDR1 MNHNS, CDR2 SASEGT. CDR3 length: 14 residues. Trimming shortened V by 1 base and J by 8 bases, and 12 bases separated the two germline ends. CDR3 DNA: TGTGCCAGCAGTGAAGGGGTAGGTCTCCATGAGCAGTTCCTC. Its protein product is CASSEGVGLHEQFL.

This clonotype was recorded at least ten times. The chain joins TRBV20-1 to TRBJ1-1; TRBD1 matches 8 bases. There are 16 residues in the CDR3. Germline V gene lookup returns CDR1 DFQATT and CDR2 SNEGSKA (reference sequence). V lost 4 bases and J lost 2; bases outside the gene matches: 12. CDR3 residues: CSAKQGAGRGNTEAFF. CDR3 bases: TGCAGTGCTAAGCAGGGGGCCGGGAGGGGCAACACTGAAGCTTTCTTT.

This clonotype appeared many times. The chain carries TRBV4-1 and TRBJ1-2; unclear D gene. Per the germline V gene, CDR1 is MGHRA and CDR2 is YSYEKL. Between the trimmed V and J ends, which lost 0 bases and 4 bases, there was a span of 12 bases. The CDR3 sequence is 15 residues long. Here the CDR3 DNA reads TGCGCCAGCAGCCAAGATTACGCAAGACTCTATGGCTACACCTTC. Residues: CASSQDYARLYGYTF.

A word on this clonotype: Mismatch with germline at one junction end may stem from a read error. The rearrangement links TRBV11-2 to TRBJ2-5, with 9 bases aligning to TRBD1. Germline V gene sequence: CDR1 SGHAT, CDR2 FQNNGV. This CDR3 comprises 15 residues. CDR3 DNA: TGTGCCGGCAGCTTAAGGGACAGGGATCAAGAGACCCAGTACTTC. It translates to CAGSLRDRDQETQYF.

This clonotype was seen just once. One junction end disagrees with the germline gene, perhaps due to a read error. The gene calls are TRBV11-2 and TRBJ2-7, with D perhaps TRBD2 (6 bases). The CDR3 has 15 residues. The germline V gene encodes CDR1 SGHAT and CDR2 FQNNGV. CDR3 residues: CASSLAAGTHYERYF. For the CDR3, the DNA is TGTGCCAGCAGCCTAGCCGCCGGGACTCATTACGAGCGGTACTTC.

A remark on this clonotype: With a much larger clone just one base away, this may be a read error. CDR3 DNA: TGTGCCAGCAGTTACTTGAGACAGCTCTCTGGAAACACCATATATTTT. Protein product: CASSYLRQLSGNTIYF. The chain uses TRBV6-5 and TRBJ1-3; D might be TRBD1 (5 bases). Germline loops: CDR1 MNHEY, CDR2 SVGAGI. This CDR3 comprises 16 residues. With 1 base removed from V and 0 bases from J, the gap between germline ends came to 10 bases.

The chain couples TRBV11-1 to TRBJ2-1; the match to TRBD2 covers 8 bases. The CDR3 totals 14 residues. The J segment lost 8 bases and the V segment lost 6 bases, leaving 9 bases of the junction unmatched. In germline, CDR1 is SGHAT, CDR2 FQDESV (reference sequence). The CDR3 is CASSYGRATDEQFF. The CDR3 DNA reads TGTGCCAGCAGTTACGGGAGGGCGACAGATGAGCAGTTCTTC.

There are a few counts of this clonotype. The J gene is TRBJ2-1, the V gene TRBV5-1; 10 bases line up with TRBD2. J gave up 9 bases and V 0 bases, and 6 bases lay outside the gene matches. The germline gives CDR1 SGHRS, CDR2 YFSETQ. The CDR3 runs 15 residues. The CDR3 spells CASSLGSGGAPEQFF. The CDR3 nucleotides read TGCGCCAGCAGCTTGGGGAGCGGGGGGGCCCCTGAGCAGTTCTTC.